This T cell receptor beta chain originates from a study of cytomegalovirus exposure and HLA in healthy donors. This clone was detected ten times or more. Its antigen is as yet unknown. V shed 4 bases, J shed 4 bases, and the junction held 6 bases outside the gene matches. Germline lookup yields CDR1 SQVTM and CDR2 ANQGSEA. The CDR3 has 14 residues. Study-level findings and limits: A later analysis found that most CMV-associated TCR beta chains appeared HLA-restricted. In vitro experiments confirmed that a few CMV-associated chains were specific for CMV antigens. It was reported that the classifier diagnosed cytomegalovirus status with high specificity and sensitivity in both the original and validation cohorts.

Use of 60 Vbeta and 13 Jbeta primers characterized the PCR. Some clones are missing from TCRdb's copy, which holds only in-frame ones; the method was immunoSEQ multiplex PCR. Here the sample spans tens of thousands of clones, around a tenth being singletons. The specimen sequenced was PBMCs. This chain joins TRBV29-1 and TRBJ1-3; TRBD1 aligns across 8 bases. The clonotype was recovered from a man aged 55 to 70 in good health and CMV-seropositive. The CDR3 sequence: CSVGQGSAGNTIYF. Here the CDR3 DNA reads TGCAGCGTTGGACAGGGGTCCGCGGGAAACACCATATATTTT.